The 26 T cell receptor beta chains listed next were all sequenced from one sample in a study of response to subunit inactivated influenza vaccine. In TCRdb, the RT-PCR reads were re-called with MiXCR into one record per CDR3 protein. The sample includes about 570,000 distinct CDR3 sequences, about 11% of them seen just once. These same records also appear under a second study, on T cells expressing NK-cell markers. From that report: UMIs accompanied the 5'RACE template switching by which TCR beta cDNA was made.

The sequenced sample was PBMCs from blood, obtained on the day of vaccination. The receptors stem from a man in his fifties or sixties who received an inactivated influenza vaccine.

This clonotype has a handful of counts. The chain carries TRBV10-3 and TRBJ2-3, with D perhaps TRBD2 (5 bases). CDR1 is ENHRY, CDR2 SYGVKD, per germline. The CDR3 runs to 12 residues. V was clipped by 2 bases and J by 5 bases, with 5 bases between them. CDR3 sequence (DNA): TGTGCCATCAGTGAGCGGGGAGATACGCAGTATTTT. Translation: CAISERGDTQYF.

V gene TRBV6-1 combines with J gene TRBJ2-7; TRBD1 might be the D (6 bases). CDR1 MNHNS and CDR2 SASEGT come from the germline V gene. Trimming left V 6 bases short and J 8 bases short, with 20 bases between. The CDR3 is 14 amino acids. The CDR3: CASSSRDNPSKQYF. The CDR3 coding sequence is TGTGCCAGCAGCTCCCGGGACAACCCTTCGAAGCAGTACTTC.

This chain joins TRBV3-1 and TRBJ1-2; D call uncertain. Germline-derived CDR1 and CDR2 are LGHDT and YNNKEL (reference sequence). V gave up 4 bases and J gave up 7 bases, with 10 bases separating them. This CDR3 has 12 amino acids. CDR3 residues: CASSLGWGGYTF. CDR3 bases: TGTGCCAGCAGCCTCGGATGGGGTGGCTACACCTTC. The whole variable domain, remainder taken from reference TRBV3-1 and TRBJ1-2, is DTAVSQTPKYLVTQMGNDKSIKCEQNLGHDTMYWYKQDSKKFLKIMFSYNNKELIINETVPNRFSPKSPDKAHLNLHINSLELGDSAVYFCASSLGWGGYTFGSGTRLTVV.

The V call is TRBV20-1, the J call TRBJ2-5; D call uncertain. The V end lost 6 bases, the J end lost 4 bases, and 15 bases lay between the germline ends. The CDR3 covers 13 residues. Germline V gene data show CDR1 as DFQATT and CDR2 as SNEGSKA (reference sequence). DNA of the CDR3: TGCAGTGCCCAACTTAGGAATGGAGAGACCCAGTACTTC. It encodes CSAQLRNGETQYF.

This chain joins TRBV9 and TRBJ2-1; TRBD2 aligns across 10 bases. J lost 2 bases, V lost 2 bases, and 4 bases had no gene match. Germline V CDR1 and CDR2: SGDLS, YYNGEE. The CDR3 is 16 amino acids. The CDR3 loop is CASSVGLAGAYNEQFF. DNA for the CDR3: TGTGCCAGCAGCGTGGGCCTAGCGGGGGCCTACAATGAGCAGTTCTTC.

The count of this clonotype is one. The chain recombines TRBV10-2 with TRBJ2-1; 8 bases are a match to TRBD2. CDR3 length: 19 residues. V shed 7 bases and J 2 bases; nucleotides not matched to a gene: 19. Germline V gene data show CDR1 as WSHSY and CDR2 as SAAADI. CDR3 sequence reads: CASTEYTSGHAGAYNEQFF. CDR3 coding DNA: TGCGCCAGCACCGAATACACTAGCGGCCACGCTGGCGCCTACAATGAGCAGTTCTTC.

This clonotype was recorded many times. The chain carries TRBV4-2 and TRBJ1-1, with TRBD1 identical over 7 bases. V lost 4 bases and J lost 3; bases outside the gene matches: 8. The CDR3 sequence is 15 residues long. Germline assignment: CDR1 LGHNA and CDR2 YNFKEQ. CDR3 DNA: TGTGCCAGCAGCCGGGAGACAGGGCGGGACACTGAAGCTTTCTTT. Protein sequence: CASSRETGRDTEAFF.

The rearrangement joins TRBV3-1 to TRBJ1-2, with 7 positions matching TRBD1. V lost 2 bases and J lost 7; bases outside the gene matches: 4. This CDR3 is 13 amino acids long. Germline values: CDR1 LGHDT, CDR2 YNNKEL (reference sequence). CDR3 nucleotide sequence: TGTGCCAGCAGCCAACTAAGGGGGCCTGGCTACACCTTC. It encodes CASSQLRGPGYTF. Drawing the rest from reference TRBV3-1 and TRBJ1-2, the complete variable domain is DTAVSQTPKYLVTQMGNDKSIKCEQNLGHDTMYWYKQDSKKFLKIMFSYNNKELIINETVPNRFSPKSPDKAHLNLHINSLELGDSAVYFCASSQLRGPGYTFGSGTRLTVV.

About this clonotype itself: The junction departs from germline at one end; a sequencing error may be responsible. This chain uses TRBV30 with TRBJ2-2; 8 bases agree with TRBD2. CDR3 size: 14 residues. Germline CDR1 GTSNPN, CDR2 SVGIG (reference sequence). CDR3 DNA sequence: TGTGCCTGGGACTCAAGCGGGGGCACCGGGGTGCTGTTTTTT. It is translated as CAWDSSGGTGVLFF.

This clonotype was counted many times. The rearrangement links TRBV20-1 to TRBJ2-1; D ambiguous. Trimming removed 6 bases at V and 5 bases at J, with 14 bases between. The CDR3 contains 13 residues. The germline V gene has CDR1 DFQATT and CDR2 SNEGSKA (reference sequence). The CDR3 DNA sequence: TGCAGTGCCCTATCTAGGGCCGACAATGAGCAGTTCTTC. It is translated as CSALSRADNEQFF.

This clonotype was seen more than once but under ten times. The chain combines TRBV4-1 with TRBJ2-7, with unresolved D. V gave up 3 bases and J gave up 1 base, with 13 bases separating them. Germline-derived CDR1 and CDR2 are MGHRA and YSYEKL. The CDR3 extends over 15 amino acids. The CDR3 spells CASSHMVTYSYEQYF. CDR3 coding DNA: TGCGCCAGCAGCCACATGGTGACGTATTCCTACGAGCAGTACTTC.

This clonotype was recorded a few times. V and J are TRBV7-8 and TRBJ1-4, with 10 nucleotides matching TRBD1. Germline V gene sequence: CDR1 SGHVS, CDR2 FQNEAQ. V was pared by 7 bases and J by 0 bases, with 11 bases of the junction left unmatched. CDR3 size: 18 residues. CDR3 DNA sequence: TGTGCCAGCACCCGTTCACCGACAGGGGGCTCAACTAATGAAAAACTGTTTTTT. It codes for CASTRSPTGGSTNEKLFF.

This rearrangement joins TRBV5-1 to TRBJ2-2; 8 nucleotides align to TRBD2. The CDR3 has 15 residues. The germline V gene encodes CDR1 SGHRS and CDR2 YFSETQ. Losses at the gene ends were 2 bases for V and 3 bases for J; bases not matched to a gene: 3. The CDR3 coding sequence is TGCGCCAGCAGCTTCAGCGGGGGAGACACCGGGGAGCTGTTTTTT. Amino acid sequence: CASSFSGGDTGELFF.

The J gene is TRBJ2-1, the V gene TRBV6-1; D ambiguous. Looked up from germline, CDR1 is MNHNS and CDR2 is SASEGT. The CDR3 is 14 residues long. V gave up 0 bases and J gave up 7 bases, with 10 bases separating them. The CDR3 loop reads CASSEALRLNEQFF. CDR3 DNA sequence: TGTGCCAGCAGTGAAGCGCTTCGTCTTAATGAGCAGTTCTTC.

This chain connects TRBV12-3 or TRBV12-4 to TRBJ1-1; 7 bases are shared with TRBD1. The CDR3 covers 14 residues. J gave up 0 bases and V 5 bases, and 3 bases lay outside the gene matches. CDR3 region: CASSVTGVNTEAFF. In DNA, the CDR3 is TGTGCCAGCAGTGTTACAGGGGTGAACACTGAAGCTTTCTTT.

V and J are TRBV3-1 and TRBJ2-3, with D perhaps TRBD2 (5 bases). Trimming took 4 bases from V and 4 from J, leaving 15 bases between them. Germline CDR1 and CDR2: LGHDT and YNNKEL (reference sequence). The length of the CDR3 is 15 residues. The CDR3 region is CASSPGGSAADTQYF. The CDR3 DNA reads as TGTGCCAGCAGCCCCGGCGGTAGCGCGGCAGATACGCAGTATTTT.

This clonotype appeared a few times. This chain connects TRBV29-1 to TRBJ1-1, with a possible D match to TRBD1 (5 bases). The CDR3 covers 13 residues. Germline V CDR1 and CDR2: SQVTM, ANQGSEA. The V and J ends lost 3 bases and 0 bases respectively, with 8 bases between them. CDR3 region: CSVERQLNTEAFF. The CDR3 DNA follows: TGCAGCGTTGAGAGACAGCTGAACACTGAAGCTTTCTTT.

This rearrangement joins TRBV6-2 or TRBV6-3 to TRBJ2-1; TRBD2 aligns across 10 bases. Germline V gene data show CDR1 as MNHEY and CDR2 as SVGEGT. This CDR3 is built from 15 residues. V dropped 2 bases and J dropped 8; count of bases not matched to a gene: 6. CDR3 coding DNA: TGTGCCAGCAGTTACCCGGGACTAGCGCCGGATGAGCAGTTCTTC. Translated, it gives CASSYPGLAPDEQFF.

The chain joins TRBV18 to TRBJ2-1, with 8 bases aligning to TRBD1. Germline CDR1 reads KGHSH; CDR2 reads LQKENI. This CDR3 is built from 17 residues. V was clipped by 0 bases and J by 4 bases; unmatched bases: 8. The CDR3: CASSPPKTGVRYNEQFF. DNA for the CDR3: TGTGCCAGCTCACCACCGAAGACAGGGGTAAGGTACAATGAGCAGTTCTTC.

The table lists this clonotype with many counts. The chain joins TRBV6-5 to TRBJ2-3; possibly TRBD1 for D (5 bases). The CDR3 loop spans 14 amino acids. The germline V gene encodes CDR1 MNHEY and CDR2 SVGAGI. Trimming shortened V by 3 bases and J by 4 bases, and 11 bases separated the two germline ends. The CDR3 region has the DNA TGTGCCAGCAGTTATGCAGGGTCGGCAGATACGCAGTATTTT. Translating gives CASSYAGSADTQYF.

CDR3 in amino acids: CSARDPTTRDRATDTQYF. The CDR3 nucleotides read TGCAGTGCTAGAGATCCTACTACCCGGGACAGGGCTACAGATACGCAGTATTTT. This sequence joins TRBV20-1 and TRBJ2-3, with 9 bases identical to TRBD1. From germline, CDR1 is DFQATT and CDR2 SNEGSKA (reference sequence). The CDR3 extends over 18 amino acids. Unmatched junction bases numbered 13, after V lost 0 bases and J lost 3 bases.

This clonotype occurred a few times. The CDR3 sequence is CASSRTGGNYNEQFF. CDR3 nucleotides: TGTGCCAGCTCAAGAACAGGGGGCAACTACAATGAGCAGTTCTTC. The chain links TRBV18 to TRBJ2-1, with TRBD1 matching 9 bases. CDR3 length: 15 residues. CDR1 and CDR2 from the germline V gene are KGHSH and LQKENI. Trimming removed 5 bases from V and 3 bases from J; junction bases left unmatched: 5.

The chain employs TRBV27 and TRBJ2-3; 7 bases are shared with TRBD1. V dropped 2 bases and J dropped 7; count of bases not matched to a gene: 6. The CDR3 extends over 14 amino acids. Germline CDR1 is MNHEY and CDR2 is SMNVEV (reference sequence). The CDR3 region has the DNA TGTGCCAGCAGTTTAGGGACAGCCAGGAATACGCAGTATTTT. Translated: CASSLGTARNTQYF.

The chain joins TRBV20-1 to TRBJ2-5; D remains unclear. V shed 3 bases and J shed 0 bases, with 5 bases lying between them. The CDR3 contains 12 residues. CDR1 is DFQATT and CDR2 is SNEGSKA in the germline V gene (reference sequence). The CDR3 spells CSASAYQETQYF. CDR3 DNA sequence: TGCAGTGCTAGTGCGTACCAAGAGACCCAGTACTTC.

This clonotype was picked up many times. The rearrangement uses TRBV9 and TRBJ1-1, with 7 bases matching TRBD1. The V and J ends lost 3 bases and 8 bases, in that order; junction bases with no gene match: 10. Germline-derived CDR1 and CDR2 are SGDLS and YYNGEE. The CDR3 consists of 14 residues. As DNA, the CDR3 is TGTGCCAGCAGCGCTGATAACAGGGGAACCGAAGCTTTCTTT. It codes for CASSADNRGTEAFF.

The chain uses TRBV20-1 and TRBJ2-1; 10 bases fit TRBD1. Germline V gene sequence: CDR1 DFQATT, CDR2 SNEGSKA (reference sequence). V lost 3 bases to trimming and J lost 10 bases; unmatched junction nucleotides: 9. CDR3 length: 14 amino acids. The CDR3 here is CSASQTGQGGEQFF. DNA of the CDR3: TGCAGTGCTAGCCAAACCGGACAGGGGGGAGAGCAGTTCTTC.